These T cell receptor beta chains were read from a single sample in a study of OX40 agonist ivuxolimab in advanced cancers. Only in-frame clones appear in the TCRdb table, and some are missing; sequencing was by immunoSEQ multiplex PCR. Of 100,000 or so clones listed, roughly 90% are singletons. The source material was CD4+ or CD8+ T cells sorted from blood, sampled in a trial of the OX40 agonist ivuxolimab. Source of these receptors: an adult with an advanced solid tumor such as melanoma, head and neck, liver or kidney cancer. The CDR3 runs from the conserved cysteine through the conserved F or W. A D gene is named only where the DNA matches it firmly. Where a row states a size, it is once, few, many or the class of an expanded clone; other rows omit it.

>TRBV2|TRBJ1-1|NA|NA
CASHQQGLNTEAFF
TGTGCCAGCCACCAGCAGGGGTTGAACACTGAAGCTTTCTTT
>TRBV29-1|TRBJ2-1|NA|NA
CSARPRGSDSEQFF
TGCAGCGCCCGACCGAGGGGGTCGGATAGTGAGCAGTTCTTC
>TRBV18|TRBJ2-5|NA|NA
CASSDFGVYQETQYF
TGTGCCAGCTCCGACTTCGGGGTGTACCAAGAGACCCAGTACTTC
>TRBV5-1|TRBJ2-7|NA|TRBD1
CASGDSQGANEQYF
TGCGCCAGCGGCGACTCCCAGGGGGCCAACGAGCAGTACTTC
>TRBV11-2|TRBJ2-1|NA|TRBD2
CASSSIAGESYNEQFF
TGTGCCAGCAGCTCAATAGCGGGAGAGTCCTACAATGAGCAGTTCTTC
>TRBV7-2|TRBJ1-2|NA|TRBD1
CASSPRQGAYGYTF
TGTGCCAGCAGTCCCCGACAGGGAGCCTATGGCTACACCTTC
>TRBV5-4|TRBJ2-5|NA|TRBD1
CASSVDEQGAQYF
TGTGCCAGCAGCGTGGACGAGCAGGGGGCCCAGTACTTC
>TRBV11-2|TRBJ1-2|NA|NA
CASSSLQGEHYGYTF
TGTGCCAGCAGCTCCCTACAGGGTGAACACTATGGCTACACCTTC
>TRBV19|TRBJ1-3|NA|NA
CATSTTGNTIYF
TGTGCCACCTCGACAACCGGAAACACCATATATTTT
>TRBV5-1|TRBJ2-7|NA|NA
CASSLGPAGTTYEQYF
TGCGCCAGCAGCTTGGGTCCCGCGGGAACCACCTACGAGCAGTACTTC
>TRBV6-5|TRBJ2-5|once|NA
CASRGQQETQYF
TGTGCCAGCAGGGGGCAACAAGAGACCCAGTACTTC
>TRBV6-6|TRBJ2-1|NA|TRBD1
CASSPSPGQGLSEQFF
TGTGCCAGCAGTCCGTCTCCGGGACAGGGATTAAGTGAGCAGTTCTTC
>TRBV7-2|TRBJ1-1|once|NA
CASSLMRNTEAFF
TGTGCCAGCAGCTTAATGAGAAACACTGAAGCTTTCTTT
>TRBV18|TRBJ2-7|NA|NA
CASSPQSVYEQYF
TGTGCCAGCTCACCTCAAAGTGTTTACGAGCAGTACTTC
>TRBV18|TRBJ2-3|once|TRBD1
CASSEGQSTDTQYF
TGTGCCAGCTCAGAGGGACAGAGCACAGATACGCAGTATTTT
>TRBV7-2|TRBJ2-3|NA|TRBD1
CASSSGQGRATQYF
TGTGCCAGCAGCTCTGGACAGGGGAGAGCTACGCAGTATTTT
>TRBV2|TRBJ1-1|NA|TRBD1
CASSTTDRAITEAFF
TGTGCCAGCAGTACAACGGACAGGGCAATCACTGAAGCTTTCTTT
>TRBV6-5|TRBJ1-3|NA|NA
CASGQAPNTIYF
TGTGCCAGCGGGCAGGCTCCAAACACCATATATTTT
>TRBV28|TRBJ1-2|NA|NA
CASRESPGTKDYGYTF
TGTGCCAGCAGAGAAAGCCCTGGGACAAAAGACTATGGCTACACCTTC
>TRBV7-2|TRBJ1-5|NA|NA
CASSLAAELSPQHF
TGTGCCAGCAGCTTAGCGGCAGAGCTCAGCCCCCAGCATTTT
>TRBV18|TRBJ1-5|NA|NA
CASSTGTGEWILQHF
TGTGCCAGCTCAACGGGCACAGGAGAATGGATACTCCAGCATTTT
>TRBV30|TRBJ1-5|NA|NA
CAWSLRGYSNQPQHF
TGTGCCTGGAGTCTCAGGGGCTATAGCAATCAGCCCCAGCATTTT
>TRBV7-7|TRBJ2-7|NA|NA
CASSLTQGGSYEQYF
TGTGCCAGCAGCCTAACCCAAGGGGGCTCCTACGAGCAGTACTTC
>TRBV11-2|TRBJ2-5|once|TRBD1
CASSLADRGQETQYF
TGTGCCAGCAGCTTAGCAGACAGGGGTCAAGAGACCCAGTACTTC
>TRBV7-6|TRBJ2-5|NA|NA
CASSSSPGSQETQYF
TGTGCCAGCAGCTCCAGCCCAGGAAGCCAAGAGACCCAGTACTTC
>TRBV7-2|TRBJ1-3|NA|TRBD1
CASSPGQGRGNTIYF
TGTGCCAGCAGCCCGGGACAGGGGAGAGGAAACACCATATATTTT
>TRBV11-2|TRBJ2-3|NA|NA
CASSLDGVSTDTQYF
TGTGCCAGCAGCTTAGATGGGGTGAGCACAGATACGCAGTATTTT
>TRBV21-1|TRBJ2-7|NA|NA
CASSKVVRGFPYEQYF
TGTGCCAGCAGCAAGGTCGTCAGGGGATTTCCCTACGAGCAGTACTTC
>TRBV5-4|TRBJ2-3|NA|NA
CASSLVTGSDTQYF
TGTGCCAGCAGCTTGGTTACGGGATCAGATACGCAGTATTTT
>TRBV7-2|TRBJ2-7|NA|NA
CASSLAESYEQYF
TGTGCCAGCAGCTTAGCAGAATCCTACGAGCAGTACTTC
>TRBV11-2|TRBJ2-7|NA|TRBD1
CASSSGQGTYEQYF
TGTGCCAGCAGCTCGGGACAGGGGACCTACGAGCAGTACTTC
>TRBV7-9|TRBJ2-1|NA|TRBD1
CASSHRGSTYNEQFF
TGTGCCAGCAGCCACAGGGGTTCCACCTACAATGAGCAGTTCTTC
>TRBV6-1|TRBJ2-1|NA|NA
CASSASRVREQFF
TGTGCCAGCAGTGCTTCCAGGGTTCGCGAGCAGTTCTTC
>TRBV18|TRBJ1-2|NA|NA
CASSPRDKNYGYTF
TGTGCCAGCTCACCAAGGGACAAGAACTATGGCTACACCTTC